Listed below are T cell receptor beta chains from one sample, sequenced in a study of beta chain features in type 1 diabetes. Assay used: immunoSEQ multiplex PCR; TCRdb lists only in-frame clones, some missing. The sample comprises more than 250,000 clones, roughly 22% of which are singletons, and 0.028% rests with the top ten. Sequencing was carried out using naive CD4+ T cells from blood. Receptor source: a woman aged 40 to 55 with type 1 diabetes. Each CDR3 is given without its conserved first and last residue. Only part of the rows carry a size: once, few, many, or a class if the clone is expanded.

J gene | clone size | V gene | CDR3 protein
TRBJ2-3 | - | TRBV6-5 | ASSYGTGVVPDTQY
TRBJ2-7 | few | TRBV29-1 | SVGGAKNEQY
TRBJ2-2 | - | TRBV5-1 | ASSPGDGELF
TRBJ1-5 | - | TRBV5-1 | ASSEGTAGQPQH
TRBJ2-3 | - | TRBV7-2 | ASSLDRADTQY
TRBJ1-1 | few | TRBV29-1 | SVKGQGGTEAF
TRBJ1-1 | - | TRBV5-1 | ASSRGTANTEAF
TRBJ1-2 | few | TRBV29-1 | SVDRTGDYGYT
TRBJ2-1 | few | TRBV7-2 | ASSLQVDNEQF
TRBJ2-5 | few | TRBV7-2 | ASSLGQGVGTQY
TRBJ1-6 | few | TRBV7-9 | ASSLREKPLH
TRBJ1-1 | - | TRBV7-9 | ASSPSGDTEAF
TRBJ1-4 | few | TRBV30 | AWGAPGTVGEKLF
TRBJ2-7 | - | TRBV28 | ASSVPTGALYEQY
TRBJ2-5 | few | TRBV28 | ASSFGGGVETQY
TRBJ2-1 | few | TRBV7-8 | ASSPRTSSYNEQF
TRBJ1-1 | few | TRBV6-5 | ASSYRSNTEAF
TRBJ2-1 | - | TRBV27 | ASRTGEGYNEQF
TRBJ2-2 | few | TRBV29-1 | SVRTGIDTGELF
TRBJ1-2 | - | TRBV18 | ASSPAGEAYGYT
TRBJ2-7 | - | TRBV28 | ASSLRGSQLYEQY
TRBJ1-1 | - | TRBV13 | ASSQREGTEAF
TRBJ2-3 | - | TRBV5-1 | ASSRGADTQY
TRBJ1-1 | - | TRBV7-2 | ASSSVSLIRDRRGTEAF
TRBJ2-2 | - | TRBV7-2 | ASSPRDSSNTGELF
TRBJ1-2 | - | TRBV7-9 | AAPAANFGYT
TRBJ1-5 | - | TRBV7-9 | ASSAAAAGNQPQH
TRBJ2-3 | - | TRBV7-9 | ASVRGGVITDTQY
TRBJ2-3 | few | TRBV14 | ASSLGDTQY
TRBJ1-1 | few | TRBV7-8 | ASSLDLGTEAF